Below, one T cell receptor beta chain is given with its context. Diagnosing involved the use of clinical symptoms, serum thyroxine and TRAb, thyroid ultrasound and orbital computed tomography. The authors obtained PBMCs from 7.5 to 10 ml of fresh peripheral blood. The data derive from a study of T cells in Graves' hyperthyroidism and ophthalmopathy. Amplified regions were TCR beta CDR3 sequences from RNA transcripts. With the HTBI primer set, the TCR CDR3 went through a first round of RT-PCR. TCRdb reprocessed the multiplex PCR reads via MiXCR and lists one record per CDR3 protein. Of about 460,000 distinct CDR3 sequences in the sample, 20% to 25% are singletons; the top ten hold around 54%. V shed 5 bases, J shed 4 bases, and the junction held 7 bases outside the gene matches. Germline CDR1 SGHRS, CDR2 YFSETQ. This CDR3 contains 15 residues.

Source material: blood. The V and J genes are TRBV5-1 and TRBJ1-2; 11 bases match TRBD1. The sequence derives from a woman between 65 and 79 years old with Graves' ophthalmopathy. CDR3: CASRPGQGAFYGYTF. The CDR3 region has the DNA TGCGCCAGCAGACCAGGACAGGGGGCCTTCTATGGCTACACCTTC.